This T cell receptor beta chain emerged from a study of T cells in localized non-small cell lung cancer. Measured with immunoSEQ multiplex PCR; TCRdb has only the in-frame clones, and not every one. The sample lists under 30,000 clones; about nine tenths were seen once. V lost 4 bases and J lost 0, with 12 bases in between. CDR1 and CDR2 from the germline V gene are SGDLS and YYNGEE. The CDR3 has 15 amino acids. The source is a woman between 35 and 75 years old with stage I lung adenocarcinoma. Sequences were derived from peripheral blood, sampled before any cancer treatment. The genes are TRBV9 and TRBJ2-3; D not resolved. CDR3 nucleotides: TGTGCCAGCAGCTCTAAGGACCTTAGCACAGATACGCAGTATTTT. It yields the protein CASSSKDLSTDTQYF.